The rows below give T cell receptor beta chains drawn from one sample of a study of cytomegalovirus exposure and HLA in healthy donors. Using immunoSEQ multiplex PCR, the repertoire was profiled, and TCRdb retains in-frame clones only, with some absent. Of roughly 150,000 clones listed, approximately 94% are singletons. The sequencing input was PBMCs. Receptors were obtained from a man aged 18-30 years in good health and CMV-seropositive. Each CDR3 is given with its conserved first and last residue. The order of the fields is CDR3 length, V gene, CDR3 protein.

16 TRBV5-1 CASSPGTGDFTDTQYF
15 TRBV4-1 CASSQEARAGDTQYF
15 TRBV5-1 CASSLEGRGLREQYF
14 TRBV28 CASSLWGRRDGYTF
14 TRBV19 CASSIGTLNTEAFF
19 TRBV5-1 CASSLRLAGGPVTADTQYF
15 TRBV5-4 CASSSRTGVNYGYTF
15 TRBV28 CASSFPGQGVNEQFF
17 TRBV15 CATSREYGGTAYNEQFF
15 TRBV11-3 CASSLSGNHDTEAFF
14 TRBV6-6 CASTDGQDLQPQHF
16 TRBV7-8 CASSPTGTLGVDEQFF
13 TRBV6-6 CASSQGARTEAFF
13 TRBV19 CASRRAGGYEQYF
16 TRBV5-5 CASSPNPQGYNSPLHF
14 TRBV2 CASSDGGATGELFF
16 TRBV5-1 CASSAGTGGITDTQYF